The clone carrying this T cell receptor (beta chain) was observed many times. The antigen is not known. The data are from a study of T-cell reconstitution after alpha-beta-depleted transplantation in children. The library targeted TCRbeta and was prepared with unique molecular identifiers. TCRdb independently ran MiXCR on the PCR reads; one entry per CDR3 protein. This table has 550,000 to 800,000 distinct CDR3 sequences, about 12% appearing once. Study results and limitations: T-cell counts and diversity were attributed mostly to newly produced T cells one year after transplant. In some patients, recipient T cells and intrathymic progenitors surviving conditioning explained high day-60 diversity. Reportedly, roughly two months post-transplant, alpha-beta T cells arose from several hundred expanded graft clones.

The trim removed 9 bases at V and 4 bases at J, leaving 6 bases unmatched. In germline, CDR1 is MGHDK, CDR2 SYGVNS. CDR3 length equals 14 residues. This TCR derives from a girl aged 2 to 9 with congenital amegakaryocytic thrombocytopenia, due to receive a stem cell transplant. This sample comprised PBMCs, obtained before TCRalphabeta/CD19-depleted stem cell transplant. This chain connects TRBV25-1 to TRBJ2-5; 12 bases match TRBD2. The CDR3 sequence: CASTVLAGGETQYF. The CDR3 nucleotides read TGTGCCAGTACAGTACTAGCGGGAGGAGAGACCCAGTACTTC.